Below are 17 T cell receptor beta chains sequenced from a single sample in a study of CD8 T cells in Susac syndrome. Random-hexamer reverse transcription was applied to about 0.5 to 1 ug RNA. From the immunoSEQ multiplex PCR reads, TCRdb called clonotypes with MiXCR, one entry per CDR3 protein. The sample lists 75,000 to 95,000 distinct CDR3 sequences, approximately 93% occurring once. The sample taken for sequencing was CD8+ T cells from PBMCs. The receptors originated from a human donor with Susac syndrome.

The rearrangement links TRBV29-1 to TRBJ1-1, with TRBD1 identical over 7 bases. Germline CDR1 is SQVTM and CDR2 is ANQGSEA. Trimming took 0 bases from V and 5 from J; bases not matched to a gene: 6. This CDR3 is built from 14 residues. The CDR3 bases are TGCAGCGTTGAAGAAAGGGGGCGAGGGACTGAAGCTTTCTTT. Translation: CSVEERGRGTEAFF.

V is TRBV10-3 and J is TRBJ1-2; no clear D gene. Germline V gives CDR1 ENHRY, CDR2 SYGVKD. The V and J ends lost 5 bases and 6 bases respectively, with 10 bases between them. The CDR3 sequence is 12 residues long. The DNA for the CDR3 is TGTGCCATCAGTCTCGCCGGAGATGGCTACACCTTC. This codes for CAISLAGDGYTF.

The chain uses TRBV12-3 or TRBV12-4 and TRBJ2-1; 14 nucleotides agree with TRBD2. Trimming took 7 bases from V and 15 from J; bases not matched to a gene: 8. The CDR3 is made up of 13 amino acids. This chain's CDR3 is CASILGLAGAPFF. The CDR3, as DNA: TGTGCCAGCATTCTGGGACTAGCGGGAGCCCCGTTCTTC.

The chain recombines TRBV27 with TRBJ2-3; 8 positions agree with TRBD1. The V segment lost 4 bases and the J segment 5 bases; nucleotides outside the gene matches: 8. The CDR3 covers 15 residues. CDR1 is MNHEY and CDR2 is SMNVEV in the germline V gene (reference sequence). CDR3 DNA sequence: TGTGCCAGCAGTTCCCTCGGGACAGGAATAGATACGCAGTATTTT. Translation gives CASSSLGTGIDTQYF.

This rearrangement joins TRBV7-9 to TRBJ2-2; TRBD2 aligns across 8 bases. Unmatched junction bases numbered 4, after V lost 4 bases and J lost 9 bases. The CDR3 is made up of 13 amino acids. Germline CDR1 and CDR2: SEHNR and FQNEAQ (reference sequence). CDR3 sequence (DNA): TGTGCCAGCAGCTCCGAGCGGGAGAGGGAGCTGTTTTTT. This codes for CASSSERERELFF. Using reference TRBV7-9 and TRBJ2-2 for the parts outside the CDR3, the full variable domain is DTGVSQNPRHKITKRGQNVTFRCDPISEHNRLYWYRQTLGQGPEFLTYFQNEAQLEKSRLLSDRFSAERPKGSFSTLEIQRTEQGDSAMYLCASSSERERELFFGEGSRLTVL.

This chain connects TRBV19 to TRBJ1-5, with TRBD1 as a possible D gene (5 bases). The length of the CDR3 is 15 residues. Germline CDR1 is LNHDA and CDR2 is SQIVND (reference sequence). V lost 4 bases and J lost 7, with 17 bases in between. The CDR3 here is CASSTMDTRGQPQHF. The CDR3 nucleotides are TGTGCCAGTAGTACCATGGACACTCGCGGGCAGCCCCAGCATTTT. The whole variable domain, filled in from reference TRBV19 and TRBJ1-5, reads DGGITQSPKYLFRKEGQNVTLSCEQNLNHDAMYWYRQDPGQGLRLIYYSQIVNDFQKGDIAEGYSVSREKKESFPLTVTSAQKNPTAFYLCASSTMDTRGQPQHFGDGTRLSIL.

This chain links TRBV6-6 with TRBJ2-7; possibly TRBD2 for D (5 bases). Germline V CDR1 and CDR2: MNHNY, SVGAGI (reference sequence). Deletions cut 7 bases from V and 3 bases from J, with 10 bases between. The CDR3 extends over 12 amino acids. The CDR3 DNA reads TGTGCCAGCATGGCTAGCTACTACGAGCAGTACTTC. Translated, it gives CASMASYYEQYF.

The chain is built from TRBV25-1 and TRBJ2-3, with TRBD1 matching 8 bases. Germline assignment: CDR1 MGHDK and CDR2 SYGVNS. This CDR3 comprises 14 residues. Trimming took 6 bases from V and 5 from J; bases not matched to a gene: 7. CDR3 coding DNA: TGTGCCAGCAGGGGACAGGTTGCGGGAGATACGCAGTATTTT. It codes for CASRGQVAGDTQYF.

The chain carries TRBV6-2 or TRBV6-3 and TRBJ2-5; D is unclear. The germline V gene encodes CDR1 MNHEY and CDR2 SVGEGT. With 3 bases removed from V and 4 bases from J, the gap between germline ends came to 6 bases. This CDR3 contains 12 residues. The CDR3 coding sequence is TGTGCCAGCAGTTATAAGAGAGAGACCCAGTACTTC. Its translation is CASSYKRETQYF.

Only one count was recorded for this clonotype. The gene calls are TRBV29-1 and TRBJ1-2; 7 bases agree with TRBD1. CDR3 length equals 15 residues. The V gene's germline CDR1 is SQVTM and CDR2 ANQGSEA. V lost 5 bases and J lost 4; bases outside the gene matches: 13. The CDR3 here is CSVSQGSVFLYGYTF. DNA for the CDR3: TGCAGCGTTTCACAGGGGTCGGTTTTCCTCTATGGCTACACCTTC. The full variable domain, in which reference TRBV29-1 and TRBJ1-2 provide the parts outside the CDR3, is SAVISQKPSRDICQRGTSLTIQCQVDSQVTMMFWYRQQPGQSLTLIATANQGSEATYESGFVIDKFPISRPNLTFSTLTVSNMSPEDSSIYLCSVSQGSVFLYGYTFGSGTRLTVV.

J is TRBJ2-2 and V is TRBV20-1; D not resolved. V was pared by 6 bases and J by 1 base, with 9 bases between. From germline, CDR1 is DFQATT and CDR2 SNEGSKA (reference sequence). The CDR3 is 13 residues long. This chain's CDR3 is CSARAMNTGELFF. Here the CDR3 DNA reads TGCAGTGCACGAGCCATGAACACCGGGGAGCTGTTTTTT.

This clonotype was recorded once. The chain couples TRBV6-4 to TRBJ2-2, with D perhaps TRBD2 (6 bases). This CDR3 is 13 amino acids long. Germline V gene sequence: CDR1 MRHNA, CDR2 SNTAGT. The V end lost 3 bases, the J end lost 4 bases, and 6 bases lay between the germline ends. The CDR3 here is CASSEGGTGELFF. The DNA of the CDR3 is TGTGCCAGCAGTGAGGGGGGCACCGGGGAGCTGTTTTTT.

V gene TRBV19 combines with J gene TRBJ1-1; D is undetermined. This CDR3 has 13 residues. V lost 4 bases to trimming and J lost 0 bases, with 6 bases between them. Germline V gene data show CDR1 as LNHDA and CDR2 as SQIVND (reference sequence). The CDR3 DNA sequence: TGTGCCAGTAGTAATGGTTTGAACACTGAAGCTTTCTTT. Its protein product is CASSNGLNTEAFF. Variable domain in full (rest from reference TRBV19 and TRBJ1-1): DGGITQSPKYLFRKEGQNVTLSCEQNLNHDAMYWYRQDPGQGLRLIYYSQIVNDFQKGDIAEGYSVSREKKESFPLTVTSAQKNPTAFYLCASSNGLNTEAFFGQGTRLTVV.

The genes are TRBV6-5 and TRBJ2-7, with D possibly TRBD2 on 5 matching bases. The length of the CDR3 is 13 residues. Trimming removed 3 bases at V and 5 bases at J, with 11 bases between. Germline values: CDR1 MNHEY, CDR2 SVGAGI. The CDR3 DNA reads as TGTGCCAGCAGTTATGGAGGAACCAACGAGCAGTACTTC. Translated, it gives CASSYGGTNEQYF.

Here the CDR3 reads CASSLSHGLSTDTQYF. The CDR3 DNA sequence: TGTGCCAGCAGTTTATCACACGGGCTTAGCACAGATACGCAGTATTTT. The chain couples TRBV28 to TRBJ2-3, with D uncertain. V lost 1 base and J 0 bases, leaving 11 bases between the germline ends. The germline CDR1 and CDR2 sequences are MDHEN and SYDVKM. CDR3 size: 16 residues.

The CDR3 nucleotides read TGTGCCAGCAGCTTAAACGGGGGCACTGAAGCTTTCTTT. It is translated as CASSLNGGTEAFF. This sequence joins TRBV13 and TRBJ1-1; possibly TRBD1 for D (5 bases). Germline values: CDR1 PRHDT, CDR2 FYEKMQ (reference sequence). V lost 2 bases and J lost 4, with 8 bases in between. The CDR3 loop spans 13 amino acids.

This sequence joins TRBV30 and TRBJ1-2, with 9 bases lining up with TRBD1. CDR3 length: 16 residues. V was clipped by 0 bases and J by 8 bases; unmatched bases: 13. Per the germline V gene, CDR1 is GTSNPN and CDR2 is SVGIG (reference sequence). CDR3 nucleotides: TGTGCCTGGAGTGTACAAGGACAGGGGCGCATCTACGGCTACACCTTC. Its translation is CAWSVQGQGRIYGYTF.